This T cell receptor (beta chain) was documented in a study of PD-1 blockade in classical Hodgkin lymphoma. Study-wide points: CD4+ TCR diversity, unlike CD8+, rose significantly by C4D1.

The assay was immunoSEQ multiplex PCR, and TCRdb's table has in-frame clones only and misses some. This sample has 25,000 to 35,000 clones, with about 80% found just once. A word on this clone: Its target is unknown.

As for time point: cycle 4 day 1 (C4D1), after five to seven weeks of nivolumab. Each and every patient relapsed after autologous stem cell transplantation, and patients got differing brentuximab vedotin exposure. Best outcomes ranged across complete response, partial response and progressive disease. The sequence derives from a human donor with classical Hodgkin lymphoma. The sequencing used peripheral blood mononuclear cells (PBMCs), collected before the fourth cycle of nivolumab.

The CDR3 DNA reads TGTGCCAGCGGGGAGGGACAGCTAACTGGAAACACCATATATTTT. Its protein is CASGEGQLTGNTIYF. The chain has TRBV28 and TRBJ1-3; 7 nucleotides agree with TRBD1. The CDR3 consists of 15 residues. Trimming at V came to 8 bases and at J to 2 bases, leaving 9 bases not matched to a gene. Per germline, CDR1 MDHEN and CDR2 SYDVKM. The complete variable domain, with remaining parts taken from reference TRBV28 and TRBJ1-3, reads DVKVTQSSRYLVKRTGEKVFLECVQDMDHENMFWYRQDPGLGLRLIYFSYDVKMKEKGDIPEGYSVSREKKERFSLILESASTNQTSMYLCASGEGQLTGNTIYFGEGSWLTVV.